This T cell receptor beta chain is drawn from a study of Ad26.COV2.S vaccination and SARS-CoV-2 variants. Overall study context: Into the muscle, Ad26.COV2.S was dosed once or twice, 56 days apart. Study-wide points: Researchers reported similar non-spike TCR breadth in vaccine and placebo recipients.

The treatment was: 19 received Ad26.COV2.S at low or high dose, single or two shots; 5 received placebo; per-sample allocation not given. Sampling took place 63 days after the first vaccine or placebo injection. It was an adult aged 18-55 years in Boston who was the donor. Comments on this clone: The target antigen is unknown.

Assay used: immunoSEQ multiplex PCR; TCRdb lists only in-frame clones, some missing. The repertoire has 510,000 or so clones, roughly 85% of them found once; the top ten carry around 13%. The germline CDR1 and CDR2 sequences are SNHLY and FYNNEI. This CDR3 spans 12 amino acids. J was trimmed by 2 bases and V by 6 bases; bases with no gene match: 1. J is TRBJ2-7 and V is TRBV2; 7 bases match TRBD2. The material was peripheral blood, obtained in a trial of Ad26.COV2.S vaccine versus placebo. This receptor was obtained from a person aged 18 to 59 who received the Ad26.COV2.S COVID-19 vaccine or a placebo. The CDR3 spells CASSGGTYEQYF. Written as DNA, the CDR3 is TGTGCCAGCAGCGGGGGGACCTACGAGCAGTACTTC. The whole variable domain, filled in from reference TRBV2 and TRBJ2-7, reads EPEVTQTPSHQVTQMGQEVILRCVPISNHLYFYWYRQILGQKVEFLVSFYNNEISEKSEIFDDQFSVERPDGSNFTLKIRSTKLEDSAMYFCASSGGTYEQYFGPGTRLTVT.